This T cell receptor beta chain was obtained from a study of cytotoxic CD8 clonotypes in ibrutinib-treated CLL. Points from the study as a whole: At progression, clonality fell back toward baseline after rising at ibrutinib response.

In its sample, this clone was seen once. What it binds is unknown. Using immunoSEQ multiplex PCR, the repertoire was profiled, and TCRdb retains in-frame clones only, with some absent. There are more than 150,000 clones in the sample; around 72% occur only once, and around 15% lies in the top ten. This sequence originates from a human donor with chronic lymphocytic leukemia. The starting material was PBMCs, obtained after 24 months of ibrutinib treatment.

The CDR3 nucleotides are TGCAGCGTTGACCACACAGGGGCGGCCGGGGAGCTGTTTTTT. It encodes CSVDHTGAAGELFF. V gene TRBV29-1 combines with J gene TRBJ2-2; 7 positions agree with TRBD1. Germline CDR1 is SQVTM and CDR2 is ANQGSEA. With V trimmed by 3 bases and J by 6 bases, 7 bases remained unmatched. The CDR3 has 14 residues.